The rows below give T cell receptor beta chains drawn from one sample of a study of cytomegalovirus exposure and HLA in healthy donors. Assay used: immunoSEQ multiplex PCR; TCRdb lists only in-frame clones, some missing. The table records some 220,000 clones, about 80% of them present only once. The sequenced sample was PBMCs. The source is a woman aged 55-69 years in good health and CMV-seropositive. Each CDR3 is given with its conserved first and last residue. Fields, in order: clone size, D gene, V gene, J gene, CDR3 protein, CDR3 DNA. A D gene is named only where the DNA matches it firmly. Clone size is given for some rows only: seen once, a few or many times, or a class if the clone is expanded.

once	TRBD1	TRBV28	TRBJ2-5	CASSFFSGTEETQYF	TGTGCCAGCAGTTTTTTTTCCGGGACAGAAGAGACCCAGTACTTC
-	-	TRBV7-6	TRBJ2-5	CASSLVGLVQETQYF	TGTGCCAGCAGCTTAGTGGGGCTCGTACAAGAGACCCAGTACTTC
few	-	TRBV7-2	TRBJ2-4	CASSSAFGLARQNIQYF	TGTGCCAGCAGCTCGGCCTTCGGGCTAGCGCGGCAAAACATTCAGTACTTC
-	-	TRBV10-1	TRBJ2-1	CASRGQKYNEQFF	TGCGCCAGCAGAGGACAGAAATACAATGAGCAGTTCTTC
-	-	TRBV5-5	TRBJ1-3	CASSLVGSSWGNTIYF	TGTGCCAGCAGCTTGGTGGGGAGTTCGTGGGGAAACACCATATATTTT
-	-	TRBV6-5	TRBJ2-3	CASSLQGLVADTQYF	TGTGCCAGCAGCCTCCAGGGACTTGTGGCAGATACGCAGTATTTT
-	-	TRBV30	TRBJ1-2	CAGGTNHFYGYTF	TGTGCCGGGGGGACTAATCATTTCTATGGCTACACCTTC
-	-	TRBV19	TRBJ1-4	CASSLSRTGRPRFF	TGTGCCAGTAGTCTCAGTCGAACAGGGCGGCCCAGGTTTTTT
-	-	TRBV18	TRBJ1-1	CASSPRSQVDMNTEAFF	TGTGCCAGCTCACCACGAAGTCAGGTCGACATGAACACTGAAGCTTTCTTT
once	-	TRBV6-1	TRBJ2-7	CASSEGGGRSGYEQYF	TGTGCCAGCAGTGAGGGGGGTGGACGGTCCGGATACGAGCAGTACTTC
-	-	TRBV19	TRBJ1-2	CASSAQTAYGYTF	TGTGCCAGTAGTGCCCAGACAGCCTATGGCTACACCTTC
few	TRBD1	TRBV19	TRBJ1-2	CASRQGAVFYGYTF	TGTGCCAGTCGACAGGGGGCCGTCTTCTATGGCTACACCTTC
few	-	TRBV7-2	TRBJ2-1	CASKPSYNSYNEQFF	TGTGCCAGCAAACCAAGTTACAACTCCTACAATGAGCAGTTCTTC
once	-	TRBV19	TRBJ1-2	CASSIPNYGYTF	TGTGCCAGTAGTATACCAAACTATGGCTACACCTTC
few	-	TRBV5-4	TRBJ2-5	CASSLDSQETQYF	TGTGCCAGCAGCTTGGACAGCCAAGAGACCCAGTACTTC
-	-	TRBV6-6	TRBJ2-1	CASRNDYPEQFF	TGTGCCAGCAGAAATGACTACCCTGAGCAGTTCTTC
-	-	TRBV5-6	TRBJ2-7	CASSQYYRTTTYEQYF	TGTGCCAGCAGCCAGTATTACAGGACTACAACCTACGAGCAGTACTTC
-	-	TRBV18	TRBJ1-4	CASSPPGGRSEKLFF	TGTGCCAGCTCACCACCGGGGGGGCGGAGTGAAAAACTGTTTTTT
-	-	TRBV5-1	TRBJ2-5	CASSSGQSQETQYF	TGCGCCAGCAGCTCAGGACAGAGCCAAGAGACCCAGTACTTC
few	-	TRBV11-2	TRBJ1-2	CASNQQGNYGYTF	TGTGCCAGCAACCAACAGGGAAACTATGGCTACACCTTC
-	TRBD2	TRBV28	TRBJ2-3	CASSPAGTSEDTQYF	TGTGCCAGCAGTCCCGCCGGGACTAGCGAGGATACGCAGTATTTT
-	-	TRBV11-1	TRBJ1-1	CASSFRPGWGGMEAFF	TGTGCCAGCAGCTTTCGCCCCGGGTGGGGAGGTATGGAAGCTTTCTTT
few	-	TRBV2	TRBJ2-7	CASNPRTENEQYF	TGTGCCAGCAACCCAAGGACAGAGAACGAGCAGTACTTC